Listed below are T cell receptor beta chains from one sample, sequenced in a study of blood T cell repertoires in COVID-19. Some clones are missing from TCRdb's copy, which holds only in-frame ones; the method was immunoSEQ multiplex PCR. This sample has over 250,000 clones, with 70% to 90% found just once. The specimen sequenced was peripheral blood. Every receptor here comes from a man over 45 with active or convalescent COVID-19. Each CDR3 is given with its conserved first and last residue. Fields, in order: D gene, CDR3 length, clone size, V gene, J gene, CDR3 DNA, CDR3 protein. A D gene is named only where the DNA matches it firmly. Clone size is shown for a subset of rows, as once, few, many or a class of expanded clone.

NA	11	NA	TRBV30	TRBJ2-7	TGTGCCTGGAGTCTTTCCTACGAGCAGTACTTC	CAWSLSYEQYF
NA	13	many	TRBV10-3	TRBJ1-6	TGTGCCTCAGAGGAGGGAGTCAATTCACCCCTCCACTTT	CASEEGVNSPLHF
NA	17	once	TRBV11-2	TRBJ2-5	TGTGCCAGCAGCCCACCAAACAGCCTACCAGAACAAGAGACCCAGTACTTC	CASSPPNSLPEQETQYF
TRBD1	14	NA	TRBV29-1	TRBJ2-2	TGCAGCGGTGGGGGACAGGGTGACACCGGGGAGCTGTTTTTT	CSGGGQGDTGELFF
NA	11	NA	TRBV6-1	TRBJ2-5	TGTGCCAGCAGCCAACAAGAGACCCAGTACTTC	CASSQQETQYF
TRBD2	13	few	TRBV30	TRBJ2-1	TGTGCCTGGAGCAACGGACTAGCAGACGAACAGTTCTTC	CAWSNGLADEQFF
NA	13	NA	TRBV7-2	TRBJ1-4	TGTGCCAGCAGCTCCTGGGACTCAGGCTTACTGTTTTTT	CASSSWDSGLLFF
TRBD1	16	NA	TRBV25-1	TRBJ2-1	TGTGCCAGCAGTGTATCCGGGACAGGGGTTTGGAATGAGCAGTTCTTC	CASSVSGTGVWNEQFF
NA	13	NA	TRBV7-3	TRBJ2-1	TGTGCCAGCAGCCCTGTCAAGGGGCATGAGCAGTTCTTC	CASSPVKGHEQFF
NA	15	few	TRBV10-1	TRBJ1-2	TGCGCCAGCCAAAATTCTCTGGCGCGGGAGAGTGGCTACACCTTC	CASQNSLARESGYTF
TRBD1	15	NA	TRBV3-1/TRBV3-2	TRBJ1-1	TGTGCCAGCAGCCAAGTCCTTCGGGACAGCCAGCCAGCTTTCTTT	CASSQVLRDSQPAFF
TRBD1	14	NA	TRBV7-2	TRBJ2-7	TGTGCCAGCAGCAAAAACAGGGGCCCCTACGAGCAGTACTTC	CASSKNRGPYEQYF
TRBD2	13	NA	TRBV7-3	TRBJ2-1	TGTGCCAGCAGCTCGGAGCGGGGCAATGAGCAGTTCTTC	CASSSERGNEQFF
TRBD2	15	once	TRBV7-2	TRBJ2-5	TGTGCCAGCAAGCTTAGAGTTCACGGGGGGGAGACCCAGTACTTC	CASKLRVHGGETQYF
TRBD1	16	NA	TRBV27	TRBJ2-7	TGTGCCAGCAGTGCCATCGGACAGGCGAACAGCTACGAGCAGTACTTC	CASSAIGQANSYEQYF
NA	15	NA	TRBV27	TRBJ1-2	TGTGCCAGCAGTTTATCTCCCCGGGGAATCTATGGCTACACCTTC	CASSLSPRGIYGYTF
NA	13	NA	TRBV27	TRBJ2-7	TGTGCCAGCTCCCTGAAGAGGGGAGGCGAGCAGTACTTC	CASSLKRGGEQYF
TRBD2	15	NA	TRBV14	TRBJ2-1	TGTGCCAGCAGCCCGTGGACTAGCGGGCACAATGAGCAGTTCTTC	CASSPWTSGHNEQFF
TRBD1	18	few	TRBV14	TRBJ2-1	TGTGCCAGCAGCCCAATAAGGACAGGGGGCCTTTGGTACAATGAGCAGTTCTTC	CASSPIRTGGLWYNEQFF
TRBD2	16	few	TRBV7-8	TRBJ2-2	TGTGCCAGCAGCTTACCCCGGACAGCGGGAGCGGGGGAGCTGTTTTTT	CASSLPRTAGAGELFF
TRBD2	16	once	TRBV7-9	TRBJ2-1	TGTGCCAGCAGCACCGGGACTAGCGGCATCTACAATGAGCAGTTCTTC	CASSTGTSGIYNEQFF
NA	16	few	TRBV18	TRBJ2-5	TGTGCCAGCTCAACCATTTTCACAAATCCCCAAGAGACCCAGTACTTC	CASSTIFTNPQETQYF
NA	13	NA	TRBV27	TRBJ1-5	TGTGCCAGTTCCGGCAGGGGCAATCAGCCCCAGCATTTT	CASSGRGNQPQHF
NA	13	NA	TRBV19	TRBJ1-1	TGTGCCAGTACCACTACCGGGGGTGGGGAAGCTTTCTTT	CASTTTGGGEAFF
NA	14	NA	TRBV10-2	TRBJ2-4	TGCGCCAGCAGTGATACTGGGCAGTCGAACATTCAGTACTTC	CASSDTGQSNIQYF
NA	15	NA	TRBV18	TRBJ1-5	TGTGCCAGCTCACCTGGTCACAATCTCAATCAGCCCCAGCATTTT	CASSPGHNLNQPQHF
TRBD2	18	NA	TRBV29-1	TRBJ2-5	TGCAGCGTTGTTATTGCGGCTAGCGGGTCCTTAGGGGCAGAGACCCAGTACTTC	CSVVIAASGSLGAETQYF
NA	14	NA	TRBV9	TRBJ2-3	TGTGCCAGCAGCCTGAACAGTGCCACAGATACGCAGTATTTT	CASSLNSATDTQYF
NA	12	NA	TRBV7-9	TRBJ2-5	TGTGCCAGCAGCCGACAGGCAGAGACCCAGTACTTC	CASSRQAETQYF
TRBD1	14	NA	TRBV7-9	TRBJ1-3	TGTGCCAGCGGAGGGACAGGGGTAGGAAACACCATATATTTT	CASGGTGVGNTIYF
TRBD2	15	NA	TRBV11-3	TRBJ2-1	TGTGCCAGCAGCTTGGGGACTAGCGGGATCAGTGAGCAGTTCTTC	CASSLGTSGISEQFF
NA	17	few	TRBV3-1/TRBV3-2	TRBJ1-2	TGTGCCAGCAGCCCAGGGGCCCCGACCCTCAAACACTATGGCTACACCTTC	CASSPGAPTLKHYGYTF
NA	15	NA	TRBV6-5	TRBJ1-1	TGTGCCAGCAGTCATTGGAACCGAGGTGGCACTGAAGCTTTCTTT	CASSHWNRGGTEAFF
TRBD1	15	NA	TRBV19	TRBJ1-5	TGTGCCAGTGTCCGTCCAGGGGGAAGCAATCAGCCCCAGCATTTT	CASVRPGGSNQPQHF
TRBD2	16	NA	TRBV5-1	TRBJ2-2	TGCGCCAGCGCAAGACTAGCGGGCGATAACACCGGGGAGCTGTTTTTT	CASARLAGDNTGELFF
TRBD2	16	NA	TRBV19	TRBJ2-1	TGTGCCAGTAGTATGGTGCACGGGAGGGCCGTTAATGAGCAGTTCTTC	CASSMVHGRAVNEQFF
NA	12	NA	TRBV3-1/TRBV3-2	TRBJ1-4	TGTGCCAGCAGCTCCCCAGGTGAAAAACTGTTTTTT	CASSSPGEKLFF
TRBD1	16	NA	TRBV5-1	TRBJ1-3	TGCGCCAGCAGCCGGACCGGGACAGGGGCTGGAAACACCATATATTTT	CASSRTGTGAGNTIYF
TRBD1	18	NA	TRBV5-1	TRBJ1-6	TGCGCCAGCAGCTTGAGGCCCCCGGGACAGGGAGCGGATTCACCCCTCCACTTT	CASSLRPPGQGADSPLHF
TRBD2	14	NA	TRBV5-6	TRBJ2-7	TGTGCCAGCAGTACCGGGACTAAACACTACGAGCAGTACTTC	CASSTGTKHYEQYF
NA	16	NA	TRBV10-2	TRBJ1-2	TGCGCCAGCAGTGCGCGGGCCCAAACTTTCAACTATGGCTACACCTTC	CASSARAQTFNYGYTF
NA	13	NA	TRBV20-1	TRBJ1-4	TGCAGTGCGAGTCGAGGCTCCAATGAAAAACTGTTTTTT	CSASRGSNEKLFF
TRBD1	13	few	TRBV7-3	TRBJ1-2	TGTGCCAGCAGCCCGGCAGGGGGCGGTGGCTACACCTTC	CASSPAGGGGYTF
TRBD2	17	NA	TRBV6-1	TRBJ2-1	TGTGCCAGCAGTGTAAGACTGACTAGCGGGAGTAACGGTGAGCAGTTCTTC	CASSVRLTSGSNGEQFF
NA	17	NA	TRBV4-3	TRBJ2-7	TGCGCCAGCAGCCAAGATTTTACGGCGACTTACCCCTACGAGCAGTACTTC	CASSQDFTATYPYEQYF
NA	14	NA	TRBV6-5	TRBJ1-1	TGTGCCAGCAGTTACTATCAGGTGAACACTGAAGCTTTCTTT	CASSYYQVNTEAFF
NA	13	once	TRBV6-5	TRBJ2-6	TGTGCCAGCCGCACTCCTGGGGCCAACGTCCTGACTTTC	CASRTPGANVLTF
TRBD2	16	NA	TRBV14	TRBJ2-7	TGTGCCAGCAGCCAAACCCTGGGGGGGGGACCCTACGAGCAGTACTTC	CASSQTLGGGPYEQYF
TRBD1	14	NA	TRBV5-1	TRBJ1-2	TGCGCCAGCAGCTCAGAGGGACAGCCCTATGGCTACACCTTC	CASSSEGQPYGYTF
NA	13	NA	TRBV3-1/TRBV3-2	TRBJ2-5	TGTGCCAGCAGCCTCTCGGGGTTGGAGACCCAGTACTTC	CASSLSGLETQYF
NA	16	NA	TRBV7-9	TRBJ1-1	TGTGCCAGCAGCTCCAGTCGGTGGGGGGTCAGTACTGAAGCTTTCTTT	CASSSSRWGVSTEAFF
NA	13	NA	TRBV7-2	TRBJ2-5	TGTGCCAGCAGCTTAGGTCCAGATGGGACCCAGTACTTC	CASSLGPDGTQYF
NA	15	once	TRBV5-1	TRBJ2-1	TGCGCCAGCAGCGAATCTCACAGGCTAGGGGATGAGCAGTTCTTC	CASSESHRLGDEQFF
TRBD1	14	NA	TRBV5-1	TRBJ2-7	TGCGCCAGCAGCACGGCGACAGGGTTCGACGAGCAGTACTTC	CASSTATGFDEQYF
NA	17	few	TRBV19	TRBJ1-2	TGTGCCAGTAGCGATACGGCGGTACAGGGCCAGAACTATGGCTACACCTTC	CASSDTAVQGQNYGYTF
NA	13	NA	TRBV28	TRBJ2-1	TGTGCCAGCAGTGTTCGGAGGGCCCGGGAGCAGTTCTTC	CASSVRRAREQFF
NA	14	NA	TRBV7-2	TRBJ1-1	TGTGCCAGCAGCCCGAGCTTAGTGAACACTGAAGCTTTCTTT	CASSPSLVNTEAFF
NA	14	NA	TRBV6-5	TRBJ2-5	TGTGCCAGCAGTTACCGGGGGGCAGTTGAGACCCAGTACTTC	CASSYRGAVETQYF
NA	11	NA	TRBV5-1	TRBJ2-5	TGCGCCAGCAGAGGGGAAGAGACCCAGTACTTC	CASRGEETQYF
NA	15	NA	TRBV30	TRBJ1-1	TGTGCCTGGAATCAGGGCACTGAAATGAACACTGAAGCTTTCTTT	CAWNQGTEMNTEAFF